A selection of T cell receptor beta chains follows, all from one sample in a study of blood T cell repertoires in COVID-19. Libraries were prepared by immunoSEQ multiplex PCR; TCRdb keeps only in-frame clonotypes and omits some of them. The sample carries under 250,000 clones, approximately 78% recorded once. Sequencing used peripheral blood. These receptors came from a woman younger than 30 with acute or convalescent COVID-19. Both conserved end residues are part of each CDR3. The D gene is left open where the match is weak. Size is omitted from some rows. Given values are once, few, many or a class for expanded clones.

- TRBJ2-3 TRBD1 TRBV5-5 TGTGCCAGCAGCCAACCTATGGGACAGGGAAGCAGCACAGATACGCAGTATTTT CASSQPMGQGSSTDTQYF
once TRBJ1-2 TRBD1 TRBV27 TGTGCCAGCAGTCCGAGCCGCCCGACAGGGAGCTATGGCTACACCTTC CASSPSRPTGSYGYTF
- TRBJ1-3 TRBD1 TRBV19 TGTGCCAGTAGGACAGGGCCAGGAAACACCATATATTTT CASRTGPGNTIYF
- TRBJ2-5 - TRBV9 TGTGCCAGCAGCGTAGACGGAGAGACCCAGTACTTC CASSVDGETQYF
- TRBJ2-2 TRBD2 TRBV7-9 TGTGCCAGCAGCTTGACTAGCGGGAACACCGGGGAGCTGTTTTTT CASSLTSGNTGELFF
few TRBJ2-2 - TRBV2 TGTGCCAGCACCCTGACAGTGACGAACACCGGGGAGCTGTTTTTT CASTLTVTNTGELFF
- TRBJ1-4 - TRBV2 TGTGCCAGCAGTGAACCCGGAAAACTGTTTTTT CASSEPGKLFF
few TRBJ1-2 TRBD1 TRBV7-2 TGTGCCAGCAGCTTGGGTGGGACAGGGGGGTCTGTCTATGGCTACACCTTC CASSLGGTGGSVYGYTF
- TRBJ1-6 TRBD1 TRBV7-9 TGTGCCAGCAGCCACCGACAGGGGCTCAGCTCCTATAATTCACCCCTCCACTTT CASSHRQGLSSYNSPLHF
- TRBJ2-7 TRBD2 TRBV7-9 TGTGCCAGCAGCTTAGCCCAGAGCGGGAGGAATTACGAGCAGTACTTC CASSLAQSGRNYEQYF
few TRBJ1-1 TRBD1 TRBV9 TGTGCCAGCAGCGGCGGGACAGGGGGCTCTGAAGCTTTCTTT CASSGGTGGSEAFF
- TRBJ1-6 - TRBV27 TGTGCCAGCAGTTTATCCGGCGGGCCCCTCCACTTT CASSLSGGPLHF
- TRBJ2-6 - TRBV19 TGTGCCAGTACCCGGGTAGCGCGAGGGGCCAACGTCCTGACTTTC CASTRVARGANVLTF
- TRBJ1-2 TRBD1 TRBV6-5 TGTGCCAGCAGTTACTCGAAGGGGTGGGACAGTTACTTC CASSYSKGWDSYF
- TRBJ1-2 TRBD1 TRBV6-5 TGTGCCAGCAGCCGTGGGACAGCTAACTATGGCTACACCTTC CASSRGTANYGYTF
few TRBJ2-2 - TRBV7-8 TGTGCCAGCAGCACGAGCCTGACCGGGGAGCTGTTTTTT CASSTSLTGELFF
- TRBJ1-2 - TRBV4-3 TGCGCCAGCAGCCAAGATTGGGGCGGAAGTCTCTATGGCTACACCTTC CASSQDWGGSLYGYTF
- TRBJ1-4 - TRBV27 TGTGCCAGCAGTACGAACAGACAGCCACCTGAAAAACTGTTTTTT CASSTNRQPPEKLFF
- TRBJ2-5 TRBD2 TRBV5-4 TGTGCCAGCAGCCCCGCCGGCGGACTAGCGATTGGTGAGACCCAGTACTTC CASSPAGGLAIGETQYF
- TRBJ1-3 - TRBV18 TGTGCCAGCTCACCGATGGACAGAGACACCATATATTTT CASSPMDRDTIYF
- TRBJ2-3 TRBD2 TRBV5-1 TGCGCCAGCAGCTTGGAACTAGCGGGAGGGGATACGCAGTATTTT CASSLELAGGDTQYF
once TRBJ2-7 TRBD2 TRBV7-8 TGTGCCAGCAGCCTAGCGGGAGTGTTGGCCTACGAGCAGTACTTC CASSLAGVLAYEQYF
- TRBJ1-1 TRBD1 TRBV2 TGTGCCAGCAGGCGGGACAGGGTGCTGAACACTGAAGCTTTCTTT CASRRDRVLNTEAFF
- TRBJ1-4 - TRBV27 TGTGCCAGCAGTCCAAACAGGGATCCCGGAAAACTGTTTTTT CASSPNRDPGKLFF
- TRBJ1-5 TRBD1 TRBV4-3 TGCGCCAGCAGCCAAGACAGGGGGGCTAGTCAGCCCCAGCATTTT CASSQDRGASQPQHF
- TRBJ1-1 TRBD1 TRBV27 TGTGCCAGCAGTCCACAGGGGGCTCCTGAAGCTTTCTTT CASSPQGAPEAFF
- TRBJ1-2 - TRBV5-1 TGCGCCAGCAGCTTGTCGGGGTTCTACACCTTC CASSLSGFYTF
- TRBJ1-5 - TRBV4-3 TGCGCCAGCAGCCAATCACTGGGGGCTCAGCCCCAGCATTTT CASSQSLGAQPQHF
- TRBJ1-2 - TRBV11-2 TGTGCCAGCAGCCGAATCACAGGGATCTATGGCTACACCTTC CASSRITGIYGYTF
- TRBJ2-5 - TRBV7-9 TGTGCCAGCAGCTTAATGGGAGCCACCCAAGAGACCCAGTACTTC CASSLMGATQETQYF
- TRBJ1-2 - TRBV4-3 TGCGCCAGCAGCCAAGATCGTATGGGGAGGGCTAACTATGGCTACACCTTC CASSQDRMGRANYGYTF
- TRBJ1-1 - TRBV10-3 TGTGCCATCAGTATCGGACTCATGAACACTGAAGCTTTCTTT CAISIGLMNTEAFF
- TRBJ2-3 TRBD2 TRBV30 TGTGCCTGGACCAGCGGGAGGGTCACAGATACGCAGTATTTT CAWTSGRVTDTQYF
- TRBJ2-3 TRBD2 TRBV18 TGTGCCAGCTCACGGGCAGCGGGAGCGACAGATACGCAGTATTTT CASSRAAGATDTQYF
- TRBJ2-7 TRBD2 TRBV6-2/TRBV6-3 TGTGCCAGCAGCTCGAAGCGGGAGGGTCTCTACGAGCAGTACTTC CASSSKREGLYEQYF
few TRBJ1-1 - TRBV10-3 TGTGCCATCAGTGCGGAGTCAGCTTACACTGAAGCTTTCTTT CAISAESAYTEAFF
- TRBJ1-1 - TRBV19 TGTGCCAGTAGTATCGGTAAAAGGAGCACTGAAGCTTTCTTT CASSIGKRSTEAFF
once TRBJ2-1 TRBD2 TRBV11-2 TGTGCCAGCAGCTTAGGGGGACTAGCGCGTTACAATGAGCAGTTCTTC CASSLGGLARYNEQFF
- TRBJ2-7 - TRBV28 TGTGCCAGCAGTTCCGAGGGCGCAGTAATCTACGAGCAGTACTTC CASSSEGAVIYEQYF
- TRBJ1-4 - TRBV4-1 TGCGCCAGCAGCCAATCGACAGCTAATGAAAAACTGTTTTTT CASSQSTANEKLFF
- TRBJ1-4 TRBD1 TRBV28 TGTGCCAGCAGTTTTTACGGACAGGACGAAAAACTGTTTTTT CASSFYGQDEKLFF
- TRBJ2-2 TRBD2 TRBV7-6 TGTGCCAGCAGCTTAGCGGCTTCTAGCGGGAACACCGGGGAGCTGTTTTTT CASSLAASSGNTGELFF
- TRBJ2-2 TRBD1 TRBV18 TGTGCCAGCCCTAGGACAGGGTCGAACACCGGGGAGCTGTTTTTT CASPRTGSNTGELFF